This T cell receptor beta chain was observed in a study of lung T cells in sarcoidosis with Löfgren's syndrome. Turning to the study itself: Bronchoalveolar lavage fluid in sarcoidosis accumulates CD4+ T cells.

This clonotype was counted between two and nine times. Possible read error: a much larger clone is one base away. MiXCR, applied by TCRdb to the reads, yields one record per CDR3 protein. Among roughly 63,000 distinct CDR3 sequences listed, less than 25% were seen once. This TCR came from a human donor with sarcoidosis (Löfgren's syndrome or another form), or a control subject (not recorded which). Sample: CD4+ T cells from PBMCs.

As DNA, the CDR3 is TGTGCCAGCTCACCGGTCCCGGGATCCAAAGACATTCAGTACTTC. Encoded protein: CASSPVPGSKDIQYF. J is TRBJ2-4 and V is TRBV18, with D possibly matching TRBD2 (5 bases). Germline V gene lookup returns CDR1 KGHSH and CDR2 LQKENI. The CDR3 loop spans 15 amino acids.